This TCR beta chain was profiled in a study of cytomegalovirus exposure and HLA in healthy donors. Some clones are missing from TCRdb's copy, which holds only in-frame ones; the method was immunoSEQ multiplex PCR. This sample has 80,000 or so clones, with 95% found just once. The table lists this clone with a few counts. The CDR3 contains 16 residues. Germline V gene lookup returns CDR1 SEHNR and CDR2 FQNEAQ (reference sequence). V was pared by 5 bases and J by 6 bases, with 9 bases of the junction left unmatched. This TCR derives from a woman aged 18-29 years in good health and CMV-seronegative. Sequencing was carried out using PBMCs. The chain uses TRBV7-9 and TRBJ2-2; 10 bases line up with TRBD2. The chain's CDR3 is CASSTSSGRWSGELFF. The CDR3 region has the DNA TGTGCCAGCAGCACCTCTAGCGGGAGATGGTCCGGGGAGCTGTTTTTT.